This TCR beta chain was identified in a study of CD8 T cells in ankylosing spondylitis. Study-wide points: Relatively scarce in peripheral blood, disease-linked clones were CD8+.

The CDR3 has 17 amino acids. V gave up 3 bases and J gave up 3 bases, with 18 bases separating them. Molecular-barcoded quantitative 5'-RACE produced these TCR beta libraries. MiXCR, run by TCRdb on the 5' RACE reads, gives a single entry per CDR3 protein. The sample has around 250,000 distinct CDR3 sequences; over 15% are singletons. This clonotype occurred a few times. The antigen remains unidentified. The sequencing sample was made of blood, either unsorted or a sorted T cell fraction (not recorded which). The gene calls are TRBV12-3 or TRBV12-4 and TRBJ2-1, with D possibly being TRBD1 or TRBD2 (6 bases each). The TCR sequence derives from a male donor with ankylosing spondylitis or in good health (not recorded which). The DNA of the CDR3 is TGTGCCAGCAGTTTCGGAGGGGGGCAGGGCCTCTACAATGAGCAGTTCTTC. Amino acids: CASSFGGGQGLYNEQFF.